This section outlines one TCR beta chain sequence together with its context. Its antigen is not yet known. There are no base qualities to consult, and no much larger clone falls within one base. This sample was included in a study of early T cells in non-severe SARS-CoV-2 infection (dated by TCRdb to about 2021). Context from the whole study: Bulk RNA from unsorted whole blood was used for TCR sequencing, so alpha and beta chains could not be paired. Beyond this particular receptor, the publication reports: VDJdb matching was skewed toward anti-spike CD8 responses and likely underestimated virus-specific expansions, missing private and CD4 specificities.

Spanning cysteine to phenylalanine, the CDR3 consists of 15 amino acids. The sequence is cut down to CDR3 DNA, 45 bases in frame from base 1. Via the germline V gene, CDR1 is SGHVS and CDR2 FNYEAQ. For this chain, trimming is 10 bases at the V end and 9 bases at the J end, and the number of junction bases without a gene match is 10. This was a case-control study nested in a cohort of healthcare workers in London, UK, who had nasopharyngeal swab PCR tests and blood samples taken every week. Healthcare workers were recruited between 23 and 31 March 2020, during the week of the UK lockdown, and were followed weekly for up to about 15 weeks. The library was obtained by 5' RACE. Sequencing used a NextSeq 500. Unique molecular identifiers were attached to individual cDNA molecules in the TCR library protocol so that sequencing error and PCR bias could be corrected. Both TCR alpha and beta chains were sequenced, and tight co-correlation was observed between alpha and beta sequence abundances in each sample. Regarding the original processing steps: Decombinator V4 was used to annotate the V gene, J gene and CDR3 of the TCR sequences. TCRs were defined as expanded if a significant change between any two time points was detected under a Poisson model with p below 0.0001. TCR abundances were normalised to the total number of TCRs sequenced per sample and were expressed as counts per million. MAIT TCRs were defined by TRAV1-2 paired with TRAJ12, TRAJ20 or TRAJ33, and iNKT TCRs by TRAV10 paired with TRAJ18. VDJdb, accessed on 1 November 2021, was searched for TCRs annotated for CMV, EBV and SARS-CoV-2, and TCRs annotated for more than one antigen were excluded. TCRdb reran the public reads through fastp at Q25 and MiXCR, keeping productive beta chains. When rows share a CDR3 protein, they turn into one entry using the most common DNA and genes. The V and J calls were not made by the authors but by TCRdb's processing. In this sample the table shows about 43,000 distinct CDR3 sequences, approximately 10% of which occur a single time. The ten largest clones capture around 9.8% of the sample.

The sample consisted of whole blood. This TCR derives from an adult who was a healthcare worker with PCR-confirmed SARS-CoV-2 infection or an uninfected control (not recorded which). This chain joins TRBV7-6 to TRBJ2-1; the central 15 bases match TRBD2. The CDR3 sequence is CAIWTSGGDLGEQFF. In nucleotide form, the sequence is TGTGCCATCTGGACTAGCGGGGGGGATCTGGGTGAGCAGTTCTTC. With all but the CDR3 taken from the reference TRBV7-6 and TRBJ2-1 genes, the full variable domain is: GAGVSQSPRYKVTKRGQDVALRCDPISGHVSLYWYRQALGQGPEFLTYFNYEAQQDKSGLPNDRFSAERPEGSISTLTIQRTEQRDSAMYRCAIWTSGGDLGEQFFGPGTRLTVL.